These T cell receptor beta chains were read from a single sample in a study of cytomegalovirus exposure and HLA in healthy donors. The method was immunoSEQ multiplex PCR; TCRdb's version includes in-frame clones alone and lacks a portion of them. This table holds 150,000 to 200,000 clones, roughly 84% found once. The sequenced sample was PBMCs. The receptors originated from a woman younger than 30 in good health and CMV-seropositive. CDR3s include the opening cysteine and the closing phenylalanine or tryptophan. Each record gives: V gene, D gene, CDR3 protein. D genes are given only for firm matches.

v_gene: TRBV5-1; d_gene: TRBD1; CDR3aa: CASRIIQGSETQYF
v_gene: TRBV4-2; d_gene: TRBD1; CDR3aa: CASSRDRTGNTIYF
v_gene: TRBV19; d_gene: -; CDR3aa: CAISPGGASYTF
v_gene: TRBV10-3; d_gene: -; CDR3aa: CAIRSTMGTTDTQYF
v_gene: TRBV9; d_gene: -; CDR3aa: CASSSPLQVGIRGYTF
v_gene: TRBV5-6; d_gene: TRBD1; CDR3aa: CASSSTGQGGYEQYF
v_gene: TRBV5-4; d_gene: -; CDR3aa: CASSQVQGWTSGNTIYF
v_gene: TRBV19; d_gene: -; CDR3aa: CATSPGQTDTQYF
v_gene: TRBV15; d_gene: -; CDR3aa: CATSRDPPNMKLDYGYTF
v_gene: TRBV4-2; d_gene: -; CDR3aa: CASSQDLLGGQPQHF
v_gene: TRBV15; d_gene: -; CDR3aa: CATSSGYEQYF
v_gene: TRBV5-4; d_gene: -; CDR3aa: CASSLEGRQPQHF
v_gene: TRBV6-1; d_gene: TRBD2; CDR3aa: CASVSGGGSTDTQYF
v_gene: TRBV10-1; d_gene: -; CDR3aa: CASSESNRVEKLFF
v_gene: TRBV5-1; d_gene: -; CDR3aa: CASSLRQVHEQYF
v_gene: TRBV7-2; d_gene: -; CDR3aa: CASSLPGGPVIAFF
v_gene: TRBV4-1; d_gene: -; CDR3aa: CASSQVALQPQHF
v_gene: TRBV13; d_gene: -; CDR3aa: CASSIRSVDTEAFF
v_gene: TRBV7-9; d_gene: -; CDR3aa: CASSLITGNTEAFF
v_gene: TRBV6-5; d_gene: TRBD2; CDR3aa: CASRVGRGTTDTQYF
v_gene: TRBV10-3; d_gene: TRBD1; CDR3aa: CAIRVDRGTGELFF
v_gene: TRBV27; d_gene: TRBD1; CDR3aa: CASSVRGANEKLFF